This TCR beta chain was identified in a study of monozygotic twins with inflammatory bowel disease. Study results and caveats: Healthy co-twins had higher TCRbeta inverse Simpson diversity than their IBD twins. None of the different T cell subtypes could be distinguished from one another.

Reanalyzing the 5' RACE reads, TCRdb keeps one entry per CDR3 protein, without DNA. The clone table shows some 100,000 distinct CDR3 sequences, with the ten largest holding roughly 12%. Germline values: CDR1 SGDLS, CDR2 YYNGEE. The CDR3 spans 14 residues. Notes on this clonotype: Its antigen is not known.

This chain connects TRBV9 to TRBJ1-2; lacking DNA, the TRBD1 call made by TCRdb goes unchecked. The specimen sequenced was blood. This receptor was taken from a human donor with ulcerative colitis or Crohn's disease, or a healthy co-twin of an affected twin (not recorded which). CDR3 in amino acids: CASSRGQGLYGYTF.